This T cell receptor (beta chain) was found in a study of radiation and T cells in renal cell carcinoma. Stated time point: blood 2 weeks post-SBRT. The treatment denotes: 15 Gy SBRT to primary tumor, nephrectomy 4 weeks later. After SBRT, blood was collected at 2 and 4 weeks, plus baseline. Here immunoSEQ multiplex PCR was the method, and the copy in TCRdb shows in-frame clones only, minus some. The sample has more than 95,000 clones, around 81% seen once. This clonotype was obtained from a man in his forties or fifties with renal cell carcinoma. Source: blood, taken from a patient whose treatment included radiotherapy and nephrectomy.

The CDR3 DNA sequence: TGTGCCAGCAGTTACTCAAGGCTGAACACTGAAGCTTTCTTT. It codes for CASSYSRLNTEAFF. The V call is TRBV6-6, the J call TRBJ1-1; D gene uncertain. There are 14 residues in the CDR3. Germline V gives CDR1 MNHNY, CDR2 SVGAGI (reference sequence). Deletions cut 0 bases from V and 0 bases from J, with 5 bases between.